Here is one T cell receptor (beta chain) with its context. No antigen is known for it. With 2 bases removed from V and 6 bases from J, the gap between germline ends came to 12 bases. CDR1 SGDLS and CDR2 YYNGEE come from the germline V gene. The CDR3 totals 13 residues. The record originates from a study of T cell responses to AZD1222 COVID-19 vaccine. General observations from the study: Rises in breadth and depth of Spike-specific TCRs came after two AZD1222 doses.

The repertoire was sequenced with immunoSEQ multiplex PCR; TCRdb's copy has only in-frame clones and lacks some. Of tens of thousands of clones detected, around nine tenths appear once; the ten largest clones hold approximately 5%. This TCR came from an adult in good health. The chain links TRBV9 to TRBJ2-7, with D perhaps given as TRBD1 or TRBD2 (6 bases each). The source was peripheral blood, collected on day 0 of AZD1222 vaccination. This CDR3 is CASSVTGAGEQYF. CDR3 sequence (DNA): TGTGCCAGCAGCGTGACGGGGGCAGGCGAGCAGTACTTC.